These T cell receptor beta chains were read from a single sample in a study of cytomegalovirus exposure and HLA in healthy donors. The table came from immunoSEQ multiplex PCR; TCRdb's copy has only in-frame clones and leaves some out. The sample carries hundreds of thousands of clones, roughly two thirds recorded once. What was sequenced was PBMCs. The receptors shown here come from a female donor in good health and CMV-seronegative. The CDR3 runs from the conserved cysteine through the conserved F or W. Size is stated for part of the rows, as once, few or many counts, or as a class when the clone is expanded.

clone size: -; J gene: TRBJ2-7; V gene: TRBV27; CDR3 protein: CASSLVGQGARGEQYF
clone size: -; J gene: TRBJ2-1; V gene: TRBV7-9; CDR3 protein: CASSPARGSNYNEQFF
clone size: -; J gene: TRBJ1-1; V gene: TRBV5-1; CDR3 protein: CASRSEGTEAFF
clone size: -; J gene: TRBJ2-4; V gene: TRBV7-9; CDR3 protein: CASSFYSGFDGDIQYF
clone size: -; J gene: TRBJ1-1; V gene: TRBV7-9; CDR3 protein: CASSSGGNTEAFF
clone size: -; J gene: TRBJ2-7; V gene: TRBV18; CDR3 protein: CASSPLAGLYEQYF
clone size: -; J gene: TRBJ1-2; V gene: TRBV7-9; CDR3 protein: CASSPGSGYGYTF
clone size: -; J gene: TRBJ1-1; V gene: TRBV19; CDR3 protein: CASRSRDGYTEAFF
clone size: -; J gene: TRBJ2-3; V gene: TRBV28; CDR3 protein: CASVQVLTDTQYF
clone size: -; J gene: TRBJ2-1; V gene: TRBV28; CDR3 protein: CASSATGTGLNEQFF
clone size: -; J gene: TRBJ2-7; V gene: TRBV19; CDR3 protein: CASSIGQGYEQYF
clone size: -; J gene: TRBJ2-3; V gene: TRBV19; CDR3 protein: CASSIDRGNPTDTQYF
clone size: -; J gene: TRBJ1-5; V gene: TRBV15; CDR3 protein: CATSKQTGGNQPQHF
clone size: -; J gene: TRBJ2-7; V gene: TRBV19; CDR3 protein: CASKQQGGGYEQYF
clone size: -; J gene: TRBJ2-7; V gene: TRBV29-1; CDR3 protein: CSVEGGTGAGEQYF
clone size: few; J gene: TRBJ2-7; V gene: TRBV7-6; CDR3 protein: CASSPRGANYEQYF
clone size: -; J gene: TRBJ2-1; V gene: TRBV5-6; CDR3 protein: CASSPYIGTGYNEQFF
clone size: -; J gene: -; V gene: TRBV30; CDR3 protein: CASESGQGLNEQYF
clone size: -; J gene: TRBJ1-1; V gene: TRBV15; CDR3 protein: CATASSGLGNTEAFF
clone size: -; J gene: TRBJ2-2; V gene: TRBV6-5; CDR3 protein: CASSYSSYTGELFF
clone size: few; J gene: TRBJ2-1; V gene: TRBV9; CDR3 protein: CASSPGAGGSYNEQFF
clone size: -; J gene: TRBJ1-4; V gene: TRBV27; CDR3 protein: CASTTKFGTANEKLFF